These 12 T cell receptor beta chains share one sample of origin, sequenced in a study of cytomegalovirus exposure and HLA in healthy donors. PCR primers comprised 60 Vbeta and 13 Jbeta primers. TCRdb's table, derived via immunoSEQ multiplex PCR, lists solely in-frame clones and lacks some. The sample shows about 160,000 clones, around 80% of them seen only once. The source material was PBMCs. The receptors shown here come from a man aged 18 to 29 in good health and CMV-seronegative.

The chain joins TRBV7-9 to TRBJ2-4; D is perhaps TRBD1 (5 bases). This CDR3 has 15 amino acids. CDR1 and CDR2 (germline): SEHNR, FQNEAQ (reference sequence). V lost 0 bases, J lost 1 base, and 7 bases lay in between. The CDR3 region is CASSLAGHAKNIQYF. As DNA, the CDR3 is TGTGCCAGCAGCTTAGCGGGGCACGCCAAAAACATTCAGTACTTC.

This rearrangement joins TRBV6-5 to TRBJ1-2; D might be TRBD1 (6 bases). The CDR3 loop spans 12 amino acids. Germline lookup yields CDR1 MNHEY and CDR2 SVGAGI. V was cut by 5 bases and J by 8 bases, with 12 bases left in between. The CDR3 region is CASSRTGNGYTF. CDR3 nucleotides: TGTGCCAGCAGTAGAACAGGGAACGGCTACACCTTC.

DNA for the CDR3: TGTGCCAGCAGTGCACACAGGGCCGGCGGTCAGCCCCAGCATTTT. It codes for CASSAHRAGGQPQHF. V usage is TRBV6-5 and J usage is TRBJ1-5; TRBD1 is a possible D gene (6 bases). The germline V gene has CDR1 MNHEY and CDR2 SVGAGI. CDR3 length: 15 amino acids. Trimming stripped 5 bases from V and 6 bases from J, with 17 bases between.

The chain links TRBV18 to TRBJ2-7; 7 positions match TRBD1. The CDR3 totals 15 residues. After removal of 5 bases from V and 3 bases from J, the junction contained 10 bases not matched to a gene. Per germline, CDR1 KGHSH and CDR2 LQKENI. This chain's CDR3 is CASSRQRQGSYEQYF. CDR3 DNA: TGTGCCAGCTCAAGACAGAGACAGGGTAGCTACGAGCAGTACTTC.

The chain has TRBV6-6 and TRBJ2-1, with D possibly matching TRBD2 (5 bases). CDR1 is MNHNY and CDR2 is SVGAGI in the germline V gene (reference sequence). Trimming left V 7 bases short and J 0 bases short, with 10 bases between. This CDR3 is 14 amino acids long. The CDR3 DNA reads as TGTGCCAGCACCCGAGCGGACTCCTACAATGAGCAGTTCTTC. Translation gives CASTRADSYNEQFF.

This rearrangement joins TRBV27 to TRBJ2-7; possibly TRBD1 for D (6 bases). The CDR3 runs to 14 residues. The germline V and J ends were trimmed by 2 bases and 2 bases, with 10 bases remaining between them. CDR1 is MNHEY, CDR2 SMNVEV, per germline (reference sequence). This chain's CDR3 is CASSLGGGTYEQYF. CDR3 sequence (DNA): TGTGCCAGCAGTTTAGGGGGCGGTACCTACGAGCAGTACTTC.

In DNA, the CDR3 is TGTGCCAGCAGTTTCCTTGACAGGGAGTCAGATGAGCAGTTCTTC. Translated, it gives CASSFLDRESDEQFF. The chain joins TRBV28 to TRBJ2-1; 7 nucleotides match TRBD1. Germline lookup yields CDR1 MDHEN and CDR2 SYDVKM. Unmatched junction bases numbered 10, after V lost 3 bases and J lost 8 bases. This CDR3 is built from 15 residues.

This sequence joins TRBV7-9 and TRBJ2-3, with D maybe TRBD2 (6 bases). From germline, CDR1 is SEHNR and CDR2 FQNEAQ (reference sequence). The CDR3 has 15 residues. Trimming took off 4 bases at V and 0 bases at J, with 11 bases between the two ends. The chain's CDR3 is CASSSPEGSTDTQYF. CDR3 nucleotide sequence: TGTGCCAGCAGCTCTCCGGAGGGAAGCACAGATACGCAGTATTTT.

The chain recombines TRBV28 with TRBJ1-1, with TRBD1 as a possible D gene (6 bases). The CDR3 is made up of 14 amino acids. Germline V lookup: CDR1 MDHEN, CDR2 SYDVKM. V shed 7 bases and J shed 3 bases, with 15 bases lying between them. The CDR3, as DNA: TGTGCCAGCACCCCACCCGGACAGTACACTGAAGCTTTCTTT. Residues: CASTPPGQYTEAFF.

The genes are TRBV27 and TRBJ2-1; 8 positions match TRBD1. The CDR3 length is 15 residues. Germline CDR1 is MNHEY and CDR2 is SMNVEV (reference sequence). V shed 5 bases and J 4 bases; nucleotides not matched to a gene: 7. CDR3 nucleotides: TGTGCCAGCAGTCTAGGACAGGGCAATTACAATGAGCAGTTCTTC. It codes for CASSLGQGNYNEQFF.

This sequence joins TRBV4-1 and TRBJ1-1, with 10 nucleotides matching TRBD1. The CDR3 length is 15 residues. The germline gives CDR1 MGHRA, CDR2 YSYEKL. V shed 4 bases and J 10 bases; nucleotides not matched to a gene: 12. The CDR3 loop reads CASSPGQGGSSGAFF. The CDR3 DNA follows: TGCGCCAGCAGCCCCGGACAGGGGGGTTCTTCTGGAGCTTTCTTT.

This chain joins TRBV2 and TRBJ2-6; D perhaps matches TRBD2 (5 bases). V was cut by 1 base and J by 0 bases, with 10 bases left in between. The CDR3 runs 17 residues. From germline, CDR1 is SNHLY and CDR2 FYNNEI. The CDR3, as DNA: TGTGCCAGCAGTGAAGAGGCGCGGGTCTCTGGGGCCAACGTCCTGACTTTC. Amino acids: CASSEEARVSGANVLTF.